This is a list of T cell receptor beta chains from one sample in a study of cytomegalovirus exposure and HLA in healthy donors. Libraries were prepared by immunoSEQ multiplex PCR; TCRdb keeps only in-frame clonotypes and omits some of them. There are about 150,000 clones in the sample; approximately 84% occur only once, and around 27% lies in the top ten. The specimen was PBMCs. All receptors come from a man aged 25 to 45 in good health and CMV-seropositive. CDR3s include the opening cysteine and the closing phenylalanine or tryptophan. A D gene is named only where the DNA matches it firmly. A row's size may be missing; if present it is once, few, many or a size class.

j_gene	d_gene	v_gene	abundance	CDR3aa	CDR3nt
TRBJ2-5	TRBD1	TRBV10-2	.	CASSRDRGLETQYF	TGCGCCAGCAGCCGGGACAGGGGGCTCGAGACCCAGTACTTC
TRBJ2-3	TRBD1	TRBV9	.	CASSARSGQGITDTQYF	TGTGCCAGCAGCGCCAGATCGGGACAGGGGATCACAGATACGCAGTATTTT
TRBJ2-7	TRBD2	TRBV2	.	CASTNPSGTYEQYF	TGTGCCAGCACCAACCCCAGCGGGACCTACGAGCAGTACTTC
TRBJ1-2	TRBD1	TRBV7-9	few	CASSFGQGDGYTF	TGTGCCAGCAGCTTCGGACAGGGGGATGGCTACACCTTC
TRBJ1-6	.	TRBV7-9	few	CASIAAGWGSPLHF	TGTGCCAGCATAGCCGCAGGGTGGGGTTCACCCCTCCACTTT
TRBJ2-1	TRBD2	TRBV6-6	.	CASSPTSGEGNEQFF	TGTGCCAGCAGTCCTACTAGCGGGGAGGGCAATGAGCAGTTCTTC
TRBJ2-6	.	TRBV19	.	CASTQSGANVLTF	TGTGCCAGTACCCAATCTGGGGCCAACGTCCTGACTTTC
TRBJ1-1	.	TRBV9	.	CASSVDGQENTEAFF	TGTGCCAGCAGCGTAGACGGCCAGGAGAACACTGAAGCTTTCTTT
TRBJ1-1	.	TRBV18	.	CASSLAGLRNTEAFF	TGTGCCAGCTCACTTGCGGGACTCAGGAACACTGAAGCTTTCTTT
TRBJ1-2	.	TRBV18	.	CASSLDRNYGYTF	TGTGCCAGCTCTCTAGACAGGAACTATGGCTACACCTTC
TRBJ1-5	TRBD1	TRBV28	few	CASIQGDSGQPQHF	TGTGCCAGCATTCAAGGGGACAGCGGGCAGCCCCAGCATTTT
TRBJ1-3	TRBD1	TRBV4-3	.	CASSQDDRGPGNTIYF	TGCGCCAGCAGCCAAGATGACAGGGGGCCTGGAAACACCATATATTTT
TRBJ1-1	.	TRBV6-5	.	CASRLGVNTEAFF	TGTGCCAGCCGCCTCGGGGTGAACACTGAAGCTTTCTTT
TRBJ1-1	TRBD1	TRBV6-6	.	CASDGRTGANTEAFF	TGTGCCAGCGACGGCCGCACAGGGGCGAACACTGAAGCTTTCTTT
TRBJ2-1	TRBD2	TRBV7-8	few	CASSFLSGSWYNEQFF	TGTGCCAGCAGCTTCCTGAGCGGGAGTTGGTACAATGAGCAGTTCTTC
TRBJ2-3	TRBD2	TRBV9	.	CASSVSGGTDTQYF	TGTGCCAGCAGCGTTAGCGGGGGGACCGATACGCAGTATTTT
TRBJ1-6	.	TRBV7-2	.	CASTLTGSGSPLHF	TGTGCCAGCACCCTTACGGGGAGTGGATCACCCCTCCACTTT
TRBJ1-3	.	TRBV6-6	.	CASTPSVFSGNTIYF	TGTGCCAGCACCCCGTCGGTCTTCTCTGGAAACACCATATATTTT
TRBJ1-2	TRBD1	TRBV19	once	CASSSARGLNGYTF	TGTGCCAGTAGTTCTGCCAGGGGGCTTAATGGCTACACCTTC
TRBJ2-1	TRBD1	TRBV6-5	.	CASSYDAGGAYNEQFF	TGTGCCAGCAGTTACGACGCAGGGGGCGCCTACAATGAGCAGTTCTTC
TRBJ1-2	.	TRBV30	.	CAWSDQGSGYTF	TGTGCCTGGAGTGACCAGGGCTCTGGCTACACCTTC
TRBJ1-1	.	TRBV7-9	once	CASRPRDTLNTEAFF	TGTGCCAGCAGGCCTCGGGACACCTTGAACACTGAAGCTTTCTTT
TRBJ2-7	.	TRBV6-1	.	CASRVWWESYEQYF	TGTGCCAGCAGGGTTTGGTGGGAGTCCTACGAGCAGTACTTC
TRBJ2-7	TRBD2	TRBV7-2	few	CASSFTSSGNWPYEQYF	TGTGCCAGCAGCTTTACCTCTAGCGGGAATTGGCCCTACGAGCAGTACTTC
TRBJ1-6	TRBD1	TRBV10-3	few	CAISDPTGRAPLHF	TGTGCCATCAGTGACCCGACAGGGCGGGCACCCCTCCACTTT
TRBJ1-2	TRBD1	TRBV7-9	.	CASSLAGTGGRGYTF	TGTGCCAGCAGCTTAGCCGGGACAGGGGGCCGGGGCTACACCTTC
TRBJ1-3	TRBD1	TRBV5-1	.	CASSLEGQGIGNTIYF	TGCGCCAGCAGCTTGGAGGGACAGGGAATTGGAAACACCATATATTTT
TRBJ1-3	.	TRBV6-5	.	CASSRGGQKGNTIYF	TGTGCCAGCAGCCGCGGGGGGCAGAAGGGAAACACCATATATTTT
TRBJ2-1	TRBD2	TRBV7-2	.	CASSWTRDGEQFF	TGTGCCAGCAGCTGGACTAGGGATGGTGAGCAGTTCTTC
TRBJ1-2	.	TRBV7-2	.	CASSLAALSQGSGYTF	TGTGCCAGCAGCTTAGCAGCCTTATCACAGGGTTCCGGCTACACCTTC
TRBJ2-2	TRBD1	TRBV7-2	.	CASSLAGTGNWELFF	TGTGCCAGCAGCTTAGCGGGGACAGGGAACTGGGAGCTGTTTTTT